A single sample is the source of the 25 T cell receptor beta chains below, sequenced in a study of shared clonotypes between healthy human individuals. Using immunoSEQ multiplex PCR, the repertoire was profiled, and TCRdb retains in-frame clones only, with some absent. Of roughly 490,000 clones in the sample, 79% were seen once. The sample was PBMCs. Receptors originate from a woman aged 40 to 50 in good health. Some clones in this sample may be carry-over from other donors' samples.

Turning to this clone: The same CDR3 can be traced to other DNA sequences in this sample. This chain connects TRBV5-1 to TRBJ2-5; 8 positions agree with TRBD1. CDR1 and CDR2 (germline): SGHRS, YFSETQ. The CDR3 runs to 13 residues. V was clipped by 4 bases and J by 5 bases; unmatched bases: 4. CDR3 protein: CASSTGGRETQYF. CDR3 in DNA: TGCGCCAGCAGCACAGGGGGACGGGAGACCCAGTACTTC.

The chain carries TRBV5-4 and TRBJ2-1; no firm D call. Trimming stripped 0 bases from V and 6 bases from J, with 7 bases between. Germline assignment: CDR1 SGHNT and CDR2 YYREEE (reference sequence). This CDR3 contains 13 residues. For the CDR3, the DNA is TGTGCCAGCAGCTTGGGACAAGCCAATGAGCAGTTCTTC. Its protein is CASSLGQANEQFF.

The J gene is TRBJ1-6, the V gene TRBV30, with D hard to call. V was clipped by 2 bases and J by 10 bases, with 9 bases between them. The CDR3 consists of 12 residues. Germline CDR1 is GTSNPN and CDR2 is SVGIG (reference sequence). In DNA, the CDR3 is TGTGCCTGGAGTCGCAGAGGGTCACCCCTCCACTTT. This encodes CAWSRRGSPLHF.

The chain is built from TRBV5-5 and TRBJ2-3, with 7 bases that match TRBD1. Germline-derived CDR1 and CDR2 are SGHKS and YYEKEE (reference sequence). This CDR3 comprises 15 residues. V shed 3 bases and J 5 bases; nucleotides not matched to a gene: 9. The CDR3 sequence: CASSYTGELGDTQYF. In nucleotides, the CDR3 is TGTGCCAGCAGCTATACAGGGGAGTTAGGAGATACGCAGTATTTT.

This clone was seen just once. The chain carries TRBV4-1 and TRBJ1-4; 7 bases are shared with TRBD1. The CDR3 covers 18 residues. With 0 bases clipped from V and 8 bases from J, the junction kept 15 bases outside the gene matches. Per the germline V gene, CDR1 is MGHRA and CDR2 is YSYEKL. The CDR3: CASSQDRRVDRRSEKLFF. The CDR3 coding sequence is TGCGCCAGCAGCCAAGATAGGAGGGTGGACAGGCGGTCCGAAAAACTGTTTTTT.

The CDR3 spells CASSLTGGVNQPQHF. CDR3 sequence (DNA): TGTGCCAGCAGTTTAACAGGGGGCGTCAATCAGCCCCAGCATTTT. The rearrangement uses TRBV27 and TRBJ1-5, with TRBD1 matching over 9 bases. Unmatched junction bases numbered 2, after V lost 2 bases and J lost 3 bases. This CDR3 contains 15 residues. From germline, CDR1 is MNHEY and CDR2 SMNVEV (reference sequence).

Here the CDR3 DNA reads TGTGCCAGTAGTATAGCCAGGGTAAGCAATCAGCCCCAGCATTTT. Its translation: CASSIARVSNQPQHF. V and J are TRBV19 and TRBJ1-5, with D maybe TRBD1 (5 bases). This CDR3 has 15 residues. V was shortened by 1 base and J by 1 base, with 8 bases between the two germline ends. CDR1 and CDR2 (germline): LNHDA, SQIVND (reference sequence).

CDR3 loop: CASSSIQGAGELFF. The CDR3 bases are TGTGCCAGCAGCTCTATACAAGGAGCGGGGGAGCTGTTTTTT. The rearrangement links TRBV5-4 to TRBJ2-2; D gene uncertain. The CDR3 length is 14 residues. The V and J ends lost 3 bases and 8 bases respectively, with 14 bases between them. The germline V gene encodes CDR1 SGHNT and CDR2 YYREEE (reference sequence).

CDR3 sequence (DNA): TGTGCCAGCAGACGCCCTGGTTCAACTAATGAAAAACTGTTTTTT. This translates into CASRRPGSTNEKLFF. The V call is TRBV28, the J call TRBJ1-4; D is ambiguous. Germline CDR1 is MDHEN and CDR2 is SYDVKM. V was clipped by 6 bases and J by 0 bases, with 11 bases between them. The CDR3 totals 15 residues.

This chain links TRBV7-2 with TRBJ2-7; 9 nucleotides line up with TRBD1. CDR1 and CDR2 from the germline V gene are SGHTA and FQGNSA. This CDR3 is built from 15 residues. V was pared by 3 bases and J by 0 bases, with 3 bases of the junction left unmatched. CDR3 residues: CASSFGTGSSYEQYF. In DNA form, the CDR3 reads TGTGCCAGCAGCTTCGGGACAGGGAGCTCCTACGAGCAGTACTTC.

The chain links TRBV28 to TRBJ2-7, with 9 bases aligning to TRBD2. Trimming removed 5 bases from V and 7 bases from J; junction bases left unmatched: 9. Germline CDR1 reads MDHEN; CDR2 reads SYDVKM. The length of the CDR3 is 14 residues. CDR3 loop: CASSLYLAGEEQYF. The DNA for the CDR3 is TGTGCCAGCAGTCTCTATTTAGCGGGAGAGGAGCAGTACTTC. Full variable domain (rest looked up from reference TRBV28 and TRBJ2-7): DVKVTQSSRYLVKRTGEKVFLECVQDMDHENMFWYRQDPGLGLRLIYFSYDVKMKEKGDIPEGYSVSREKKERFSLILESASTNQTSMYLCASSLYLAGEEQYFGPGTRLTVT.

This clone was observed a few times. V and J are TRBV6-1 and TRBJ2-7; D remains ambiguous. The germline V and J ends were trimmed by 4 bases and 2 bases, with 9 bases remaining between them. The germline CDR1 and CDR2 sequences are MNHNS and SASEGT. CDR3 length: 13 residues. The CDR3 loop is CASSVSWAYEQYF. In DNA, the CDR3 is TGTGCCAGCAGTGTTAGCTGGGCCTACGAGCAGTACTTC.

This rearrangement joins TRBV9 to TRBJ2-1, with 9 nucleotides matching TRBD2. With 3 bases clipped from V and 6 bases from J, the junction kept 13 bases outside the gene matches. Germline V gene lookup returns CDR1 SGDLS and CDR2 YYNGEE. The CDR3 totals 17 residues. Written as DNA, the CDR3 is TGTGCCAGCAGCGCGGGGGTTGGGTTAGCGGGAGTCAATGAGCAGTTCTTC. Residues: CASSAGVGLAGVNEQFF.

In nucleotides, the CDR3 is TGTGCCAGCAGCGTAGTTGCAACAGGGGTAAACACCATATATTTT. It yields the protein CASSVVATGVNTIYF. The gene calls are TRBV9 and TRBJ1-3; 7 nucleotides line up with TRBD1. CDR1 is SGDLS, CDR2 YYNGEE, per germline. CDR3 length: 15 amino acids. The V gene end was trimmed by 0 bases and the J gene end by 6 bases; junction bases not matched to a gene: 6.

The chain has TRBV11-3 and TRBJ2-3; TRBD2 matches 9 bases. The J segment lost 6 bases and the V segment lost 1 base, leaving 2 bases of the junction unmatched. The CDR3 consists of 14 residues. Germline V gene data show CDR1 as SGHNT and CDR2 as YENEEA. The CDR3 DNA sequence: TGTGCCAGCAGCTTAGGCGGGAGGGCGGATACGCAGTATTTT. Translated: CASSLGGRADTQYF.

This clone was detected once. The V and J genes are TRBV19 and TRBJ2-7, with D possibly being TRBD1 or TRBD2 (5 bases each). This CDR3 has 13 residues. CDR1 and CDR2 from the germline V gene are LNHDA and SQIVND (reference sequence). V was shortened by 2 bases and J by 4 bases, with 9 bases between the two germline ends. The CDR3 protein is CASSIQGRYEQYF. CDR3 bases: TGTGCCAGTAGTATACAGGGACGGTACGAGCAGTACTTC.

This chain connects TRBV5-1 to TRBJ2-5; 11 nucleotides line up with TRBD2. This CDR3 region has 15 residues. Germline CDR1 SGHRS, CDR2 YFSETQ. J lost 1 base, V lost 3 bases, and 2 bases had no gene match. The CDR3 nucleotides are TGCGCCAGCAGCTGGGGGACTAGCGGCCAAGAGACCCAGTACTTC. Translated: CASSWGTSGQETQYF.

The gene calls are TRBV19 and TRBJ2-1, with TRBD2 identical over 8 bases. Germline V lookup: CDR1 LNHDA, CDR2 SQIVND (reference sequence). This CDR3 has 15 residues. Losses at the gene ends were 6 bases for V and 5 bases for J; bases not matched to a gene: 9. The CDR3 DNA is TGTGCCAGTAGGGGGTGGGTAGCGGGAAACAATGAGCAGTTCTTC. Protein product: CASRGWVAGNNEQFF.

Concerning this clone itself: Given a much more abundant clone one base away, this may be a read error. The chain links TRBV4-2 to TRBJ2-1, with 10 nucleotides matching TRBD2. Germline V lookup: CDR1 LGHNA, CDR2 YNFKEQ. CDR3 length: 16 residues. In DNA, the CDR3 is TGTGCCAGCAGCCAAGATCTAGCGGGAGCCTACAATGAGCGGTTCTTC. It is translated as CASSQDLAGAYNERFF.

About this clone: This clone may be a read error of a much larger clone one base away. This chain links TRBV13 with TRBJ1-1, with no clear D. Germline values: CDR1 PRHDT, CDR2 FYEKMQ (reference sequence). V dropped 2 bases and J dropped 6 bases, with 4 bases sitting between them. CDR3 size: 11 residues. Here the CDR3 reads CASSLNAEAFF. CDR3 DNA sequence: TGTGCCAGCAGCTTAAACGCTGAAGCTTTCTTT.

The chain links TRBV5-1 to TRBJ2-1; tentatively, D is TRBD2 (6 bases). Germline CDR1 is SGHRS and CDR2 is YFSETQ. Trimming pared 2 bases from V and 0 bases from J, leaving 18 bases between. The length of the CDR3 is 18 residues. The CDR3 region has the DNA TGCGCCAGCAGCTTTCGGGGGTCTCTCCTTAGCTCCTACAATGAGCAGTTCTTC. It encodes CASSFRGSLLSSYNEQFF. The whole variable domain, filled in from reference TRBV5-1 and TRBJ2-1, reads KAGVTQTPRYLIKTRGQQVTLSCSPISGHRSVSWYQQTPGQGLQFLFEYFSETQRNKGNFPGRFSGRQFSNSRSEMNVSTLELGDSALYLCASSFRGSLLSSYNEQFFGPGTRLTVL.

V is TRBV19 and J is TRBJ1-3; 7 nucleotides line up with TRBD1. The V and J ends lost 4 bases and 0 bases, in that order; junction bases with no gene match: 6. CDR1 and CDR2 from the germline V gene are LNHDA and SQIVND (reference sequence). The CDR3 runs to 16 residues. CDR3 nucleotide sequence: TGTGCCAGTAGTACCCCGGGACAGACCTCTGGAAACACCATATATTTT. Protein sequence: CASSTPGQTSGNTIYF.

The chain has TRBV30 and TRBJ2-6; TRBD1 matches 12 bases. The CDR3 extends over 17 amino acids. CDR1 is GTSNPN, CDR2 SVGIG, per germline (reference sequence). The V and J ends lost 4 bases and 4 bases, in that order; junction bases with no gene match: 8. CDR3 bases: TGTGCCTGGACCAGAGGGACAGGGGGCGTAGGGGCCAACGTCCTGACTTTC. Encoded protein: CAWTRGTGGVGANVLTF.

The CDR3 nucleotides are TGTGCCAGCAGTTACACCCCGGGTACCAGGTCGGCTTTCTTT. Its translation is CASSYTPGTRSAFF. J is TRBJ1-1 and V is TRBV6-5; no definite D call. V lost 2 bases and J lost 11, with 18 bases in between. Germline values: CDR1 MNHEY, CDR2 SVGAGI. The CDR3 runs 14 residues.

This clone has only a few counts. The chain uses TRBV6-5 and TRBJ2-2; 8 nucleotides agree with TRBD1. V was pared by 4 bases and J by 4 bases, with 8 bases of the junction left unmatched. There are 16 residues in the CDR3. Looked up from germline, CDR1 is MNHEY and CDR2 is SVGAGI. CDR3 amino acids: CASSSQTGAGTGELFF. The CDR3 DNA reads as TGTGCCAGCAGTTCCCAGACAGGGGCAGGCACCGGGGAGCTGTTTTTT.